This TCR beta chain was sequenced in a study of T cells after yellow fever vaccination. At the level of the study: In the case of low-cell-number fractions, SMART-Seq v4 Ultra Low Input was used for preparation. Study results and limitations: The bulk population could contribute abundant contaminating clonotypes to FACS-sorted repertoires. Most primary-vaccination clones reappeared after the booster (approximately 95% CD4, about 88% CD8).

TCRdb ran MiXCR on the 5' RACE reads and lists one entry per CDR3 protein. The data contain under 300,000 distinct CDR3 sequences, less than 9% of them singletons. The CDR3 spans 14 residues. Germline CDR1 reads KGHSH; CDR2 reads LQKENI. The V and J ends lost 3 bases and 3 bases, in that order; junction bases with no gene match: 4. This clonotype has a count of ten or more. Antigen unknown. This TCR came from a man in his thirties or forties who received the YFV17D yellow fever vaccine. J is TRBJ2-7 and V is TRBV18, with 8 bases that match TRBD1. This material consisted of CD4+ T cells sorted from PBMCs, taken 15 days after the yellow fever booster vaccination. This chain's CDR3 is CASSPQGANYEQYF. CDR3 coding DNA: TGTGCCAGCTCACCGCAGGGGGCCAACTACGAGCAGTACTTC.